This T cell receptor (beta chain) was identified during a study of spatial heterogeneity in lung cancer. Across the study: Matched bulk RNA-seq provided a T cell module score, and TCR transcript counts in tumor regions correlated strongly with it. Study-level findings and limits: When ubiquitous and regional expanded TCRs were counted, their numbers tracked ubiquitous and regional nonsynonymous mutations, respectively. Approximate estimated coverage of tumor T cells amounted to roughly 7.3% for alpha and approximately 12% for beta chains. Mutation tallies in tumors tracked expanded intratumoral alpha and beta TCR counts.

This clonotype is medium-sized. The antigen remains undetermined. Germline V CDR1 and CDR2: GTSNPN, SVGIG (reference sequence). The junction had 3 bases not matched to a gene; V was cut back by 6 bases and J by 10 bases. This CDR3 comprises 11 residues. TCRdb analysed the 5' RACE reads with MiXCR anew, one entry per CDR3 protein. The profile shows 5,000 to 6,500 distinct CDR3 sequences, under 5% of them singletons. Time point indicated: sample taken at primary tumor resection. The input material, whole RNA from tumor, nontumor lung or frozen PBMC, was sequenced unsorted. The sequencing used lung tumor tissue, collected at surgery. V is TRBV30 and J is TRBJ1-4; 9 bases are shared with TRBD1. This TCR was recovered from a female donor with early-stage non-small cell lung cancer. This CDR3 reads CACPTGGKLFF. The CDR3 DNA reads TGTGCCTGCCCGACAGGGGGAAAACTGTTTTTT.